These 21 T cell receptor beta chains originate from one sample sequenced in a study of T cell responses to AZD1222 COVID-19 vaccine. Clones were read by immunoSEQ multiplex PCR, and TCRdb kept only the in-frame ones, dropping some. In the table there are fewer than 150,000 clones, about 92% of which are singletons. The sequencing here drew on peripheral blood, taken on day 0 of AZD1222 vaccination. These receptors were collected from an adult in good health.

This chain connects TRBV9 to TRBJ2-7; D unresolved. CDR3 length: 14 residues. Germline loops: CDR1 SGDLS, CDR2 YYNGEE. With 2 bases removed from V and 4 bases from J, the gap between germline ends came to 13 bases. The CDR3 coding sequence is TGTGCCAGCAGCGTTGGAACTGGCCCTTACGAGCAGTACTTC. As protein: CASSVGTGPYEQYF.

This clone was counted once. The chain recombines TRBV18 with TRBJ2-5, with D perhaps matching TRBD1 (6 bases). V dropped 5 bases and J dropped 2 bases, with 12 bases sitting between them. CDR1 is KGHSH and CDR2 is LQKENI in the germline V gene. The CDR3 sequence is 14 residues long. The DNA of the CDR3 is TGTGCCAGCTCAGTTGACAGGATACAAGAGACCCAGTACTTC. It translates to CASSVDRIQETQYF. The variable domain in full, completed from reference TRBV18 and TRBJ2-5, reads NAGVMQNPRHLVRRRGQEARLRCSPMKGHSHVYWYRQLPEEGLKFMVYLQKENIIDESGMPKERFSAEFPKEGPSILRIQQVVRGDSAAYFCASSVDRIQETQYFGPGTRLLVL.

The chain has TRBV5-1 and TRBJ2-1; 9 bases are shared with TRBD2. The CDR3 totals 14 residues. Germline loops: CDR1 SGHRS, CDR2 YFSETQ. V trimming: 3 bases; J trimming: 7 bases; junction bases outside the gene matches: 5. This chain's CDR3 is CASSSLAGSNEQFF. The CDR3 nucleotides are TGCGCCAGCAGCTCCCTAGCGGGATCTAATGAGCAGTTCTTC.

The CDR3 region has the DNA TGTGCCAGCAGCTTATCGGTTAGCGGGGGGGCCAGCTCCTACGAGCAGTACTTC. As protein: CASSLSVSGGASSYEQYF. The chain joins TRBV7-8 to TRBJ2-7, with TRBD2 identical over 11 bases. Unmatched junction bases numbered 9, after V lost 2 bases and J lost 0 bases. The CDR3 covers 18 residues. Germline values: CDR1 SGHVS, CDR2 FQNEAQ.

V and J are TRBV20-1 and TRBJ1-2; D not resolved. The CDR3 is 11 amino acids. Germline V CDR1 and CDR2: DFQATT, SNEGSKA (reference sequence). V was pared by 7 bases and J by 1 base, with 7 bases between. Here the CDR3 DNA reads TGCAGTGTCAGTGATAACTATGGCTACACCTTC. This encodes CSVSDNYGYTF.

The rearrangement links TRBV7-2 to TRBJ2-7; no clear D. V was clipped by 5 bases and J by 1 base, with 3 bases between them. The germline V gene encodes CDR1 SGHTA and CDR2 FQGNSA. The CDR3 extends over 11 amino acids. CDR3 nucleotide sequence: TGTGCCAGCAGCCCTTCCTACGAGCAGTACTTC. Protein: CASSPSYEQYF.

V gene TRBV7-8 combines with J gene TRBJ1-5; D gene unclear. Germline V CDR1 and CDR2: SGHVS, FQNEAQ. Trimming took 4 bases from V and 0 from J, leaving 16 bases between them. The CDR3 extends over 17 amino acids. CDR3 sequence reads: CASSSSWASFSNQPQHF. CDR3 coding DNA: TGTGCCAGCAGCTCCTCCTGGGCGAGCTTTAGCAATCAGCCCCAGCATTTT.

In this sample, this clone turned up once. The chain carries TRBV19 and TRBJ2-1; the D gene could be TRBD1 or TRBD2 (5 bases each). The length of the CDR3 is 17 residues. Trimming took off 4 bases at V and 6 bases at J, with 22 bases between the two ends. Germline V gives CDR1 LNHDA, CDR2 SQIVND (reference sequence). The CDR3 region has the DNA TGTGCCAGTAGTACCCTCGTTGGATCAAACGGGGCCAATGAGCAGTTCTTC. It specifies CASSTLVGSNGANEQFF.

The rearrangement uses TRBV2 and TRBJ1-3; D is possibly TRBD1 (6 bases). Germline V gene data show CDR1 as SNHLY and CDR2 as FYNNEI. This CDR3 is built from 13 residues. Deletions cut 7 bases from V and 4 bases from J, with 11 bases between. For the CDR3, the DNA is TGTGCCAGCAAAAGGACAGTAGGAAACACCATATATTTT. This gives the protein CASKRTVGNTIYF.

J is TRBJ2-7 and V is TRBV27; TRBD2 might be the D (6 bases). The CDR3 spans 12 residues. The germline CDR1 and CDR2 sequences are MNHEY and SMNVEV (reference sequence). Trimming shortened V by 4 bases and J by 7 bases, and 11 bases separated the two germline ends. CDR3 protein: CASSSPREEQYF. CDR3 DNA sequence: TGTGCCAGCAGTTCTCCTCGGGAGGAGCAGTACTTC.

V gene TRBV7-3 combines with J gene TRBJ2-3; tentatively, D is TRBD1 (6 bases). Trimming took 4 bases from V and 1 from J, leaving 9 bases between them. Germline V lookup: CDR1 SGHTA, CDR2 FQGTGA. The CDR3 runs to 14 residues. The CDR3 here is CASSSNRGTDTQYF. The CDR3 DNA follows: TGTGCCAGCAGCTCAAACAGGGGCACAGATACGCAGTATTTT.

This chain connects TRBV19 to TRBJ2-7, with a tentative D call TRBD1 (5 bases). CDR1 and CDR2 (germline): LNHDA, SQIVND (reference sequence). This CDR3 has 14 amino acids. Trimming removed 5 bases at V and 7 bases at J, with 18 bases between. The chain's CDR3 is CASSSTVLMGEQYF. The CDR3 region has the DNA TGTGCCAGTAGTTCGACAGTTCTGATGGGGGAGCAGTACTTC.

This clone was detected once. The chain links TRBV7-2 to TRBJ2-1; TRBD2 matches 11 bases. Unmatched junction bases numbered 4, after V lost 1 base and J lost 2 bases. The CDR3 runs to 17 residues. Per the germline V gene, CDR1 is SGHTA and CDR2 is FQGNSA. The CDR3 bases are TGTGCCAGCAGCTTAGTAGCGGGGGGGCCCCCCTACAATGAGCAGTTCTTC. Its translation is CASSLVAGGPPYNEQFF.

CDR3 residues: CASSYHRRETQYF. The CDR3 DNA reads TGTGCCAGCAGTTACCATCGGCGGGAGACCCAGTACTTC. J is TRBJ2-5 and V is TRBV6-5; no reliable D call. Trimming pared 2 bases from V and 5 bases from J, leaving 9 bases between. Looked up from germline, CDR1 is MNHEY and CDR2 is SVGAGI. This CDR3 is 13 amino acids long.

J is TRBJ2-3 and V is TRBV29-1; 9 bases are a match to TRBD2. Germline CDR1 reads SQVTM; CDR2 reads ANQGSEA. Trimming at V came to 6 bases and at J to 6 bases, leaving 13 bases not matched to a gene. CDR3 size: 15 residues. The CDR3 DNA is TGCAGCGTCCCCATTAGAGGCGGGGGGGCGGATACGCAGTATTTT. Amino acid sequence: CSVPIRGGGADTQYF.

This chain joins TRBV10-3 and TRBJ2-2, with 7 bases matching TRBD1. The CDR3 has 16 residues. Looked up from germline, CDR1 is ENHRY and CDR2 is SYGVKD. The V and J ends lost 0 bases and 1 base, in that order; junction bases with no gene match: 2. CDR3 sequence: CAISESGGLNTGELFF. The CDR3 nucleotides read TGTGCCATCAGTGAGTCAGGGGGCCTGAACACCGGGGAGCTGTTTTTT.

With respect to this clone: Different DNA sequences within this sample yield the same CDR3. The J gene is TRBJ1-5, the V gene TRBV6-5; D not resolved. Trimming shortened V by 2 bases and J by 1 base, and 3 bases separated the two germline ends. This CDR3 comprises 13 residues. In germline, CDR1 is MNHEY, CDR2 SVGAGI. The CDR3 region has the DNA TGTGCCAGCAGTTACGACAGCAATCAGCCCCAGCATTTT. The encoded protein is CASSYDSNQPQHF.

This chain links TRBV7-6 with TRBJ2-1, with 12 bases matching TRBD2. Losses at the gene ends were 2 bases for V and 6 bases for J; bases not matched to a gene: 11. This CDR3 region has 18 residues. The germline gives CDR1 SGHVS, CDR2 FNYEAQ. The CDR3 region has the DNA TGTGCCAGCAGCTTACCTAGCGGGGGGGCGTATTCAGTCAATGAGCAGTTCTTC. It translates to CASSLPSGGAYSVNEQFF.

The chain uses TRBV5-6 and TRBJ2-3; 10 bases align to TRBD2. J was trimmed by 5 bases and V by 5 bases; bases with no gene match: 8. The CDR3 covers 15 residues. Germline lookup yields CDR1 SGHDT and CDR2 YYEEEE. The CDR3 loop is CASSPGTSARDTQYF. As DNA, the CDR3 is TGTGCCAGCAGTCCCGGGACTAGCGCGAGAGATACGCAGTATTTT.

This clone was observed a handful of times. This chain joins TRBV19 and TRBJ1-1; D gene uncertain. Trimming took off 4 bases at V and 6 bases at J, with 12 bases between the two ends. CDR1 LNHDA and CDR2 SQIVND come from the germline V gene (reference sequence). This CDR3 has 13 amino acids. The CDR3, as DNA: TGTGCCAGTAGTACCCCACTCGGATCTGAAGCTTTCTTT. Translation: CASSTPLGSEAFF.

CDR3 protein: CASSMTTNYGYTF. CDR3 in DNA: TGTGCCAGTAGTATGACAACTAACTATGGCTACACCTTC. The chain combines TRBV19 with TRBJ1-2; no clear D. Germline V gives CDR1 LNHDA, CDR2 SQIVND (reference sequence). The ends were cut back, 3 bases at V and 0 bases at J, with 5 bases in the middle. The CDR3 loop spans 13 amino acids.